The 17 T cell receptor beta chains given below trace back to one sample, sequenced in a study of blood T cell repertoires in COVID-19. Sequencing was performed with immunoSEQ multiplex PCR; in TCRdb, only in-frame clones are kept and a portion is missing. The repertoire holds under 25,000 clones, with 70% to 90% as singletons. Sequencing used peripheral blood. Receptors originate from a human donor with active COVID-19. The donor label of this sample is uncertain.

The CDR3, as DNA: TGTGCCAGTAGTCCCATTAGCGGGAGAGGCACAGATACGCAGTATTTT. Translation gives CASSPISGRGTDTQYF. V is TRBV19 and J is TRBJ2-3, with TRBD2 identical over 9 bases. Trimming removed 5 bases from V and 1 base from J; junction bases left unmatched: 7. Germline values: CDR1 LNHDA, CDR2 SQIVND (reference sequence). CDR3 size: 16 residues. Full variable domain (outside the CDR3, taken from reference TRBV19 and TRBJ2-3): DGGITQSPKYLFRKEGQNVTLSCEQNLNHDAMYWYRQDPGQGLRLIYYSQIVNDFQKGDIAEGYSVSREKKESFPLTVTSAQKNPTAFYLCASSPISGRGTDTQYFGPGTRLTVL.

The chain uses TRBV6-5 and TRBJ1-1; D is uncertain. The CDR3 is 10 residues long. Per the germline V gene, CDR1 is MNHEY and CDR2 is SVGAGI. V was cut by 8 bases and J by 2 bases, with 3 bases left in between. CDR3 protein: CASRNTEAFF. CDR3 coding DNA: TGTGCCAGCCGTAACACTGAAGCTTTCTTT.

The rearrangement joins TRBV4-1 to TRBJ2-7, with 9 bases fitting TRBD2. Looked up from germline, CDR1 is MGHRA and CDR2 is YSYEKL. This CDR3 spans 15 amino acids. The ends lost 1 base at V and 4 bases at J; junction bases unmatched: 5. In DNA form, the CDR3 reads TGCGCCAGCAGCCAAGGAGCGGGAGGTTTGTACGAGCAGTACTTC. Residues: CASSQGAGGLYEQYF.

The chain recombines TRBV14 with TRBJ2-1, with 11 positions matching TRBD2. The CDR3 is 17 amino acids. Germline CDR1 is SGHDN and CDR2 is FVKESK. The V and J ends lost 0 bases and 4 bases, in that order; junction bases with no gene match: 5. The CDR3 here is CASSQELAGGSYNEQFF. The CDR3 DNA reads TGTGCCAGCAGCCAAGAGCTAGCGGGGGGATCATACAATGAGCAGTTCTTC.

The chain couples TRBV19 to TRBJ2-3, with 7 bases aligning to TRBD1. Germline values: CDR1 LNHDA, CDR2 SQIVND (reference sequence). V shed 8 bases, J shed 1 base, and the junction held 6 bases outside the gene matches. This CDR3 spans 14 amino acids. This chain's CDR3 is CASGRDRGTDTQYF. In DNA, the CDR3 is TGTGCCAGTGGAAGAGACAGGGGCACAGATACGCAGTATTTT.

The V call is TRBV2, the J call TRBJ1-6, with D possibly TRBD1 on 6 matching bases. V lost 3 bases and J lost 5, with 11 bases in between. CDR1 and CDR2 from the germline V gene are SNHLY and FYNNEI. The CDR3 sequence is 15 residues long. CDR3 nucleotide sequence: TGTGCCAGCAGTGACACCGGGACAAATAATTCACCCCTCCACTTT. Translation gives CASSDTGTNNSPLHF.

CDR3 protein: CASSLASGRSGVQETQYF. Here the CDR3 DNA reads TGTGCCAGCAGTTTGGCTAGCGGGAGGAGTGGGGTCCAAGAGACCCAGTACTTC. V is TRBV28 and J is TRBJ2-5; 11 bases fit TRBD2. Trimming removed 3 bases from V and 1 base from J; junction bases left unmatched: 10. Germline values: CDR1 MDHEN, CDR2 SYDVKM. CDR3 size: 18 residues. Complete variable domain (other parts from reference TRBV28 and TRBJ2-5): DVKVTQSSRYLVKRTGEKVFLECVQDMDHENMFWYRQDPGLGLRLIYFSYDVKMKEKGDIPEGYSVSREKKERFSLILESASTNQTSMYLCASSLASGRSGVQETQYFGPGTRLLVL.

The sample holds one count of this clone. CDR3 region: CASSLKQFGNQPQHF. DNA of the CDR3: TGTGCCAGCAGTTTAAAACAGTTTGGCAATCAGCCCCAGCATTTT. This chain links TRBV28 with TRBJ1-5, with D unclear. Germline V lookup: CDR1 MDHEN, CDR2 SYDVKM. This CDR3 is 15 amino acids long. V dropped 2 bases and J dropped 2 bases, with 10 bases sitting between them.

The chain recombines TRBV4-3 with TRBJ2-4, with D perhaps matching TRBD2 (7 bases). CDR1 and CDR2 (germline): LGHNA, YSLEER. V lost 0 bases and J lost 8, with 23 bases in between. The CDR3 sequence is 18 residues long. For the CDR3, the DNA is TGCGCCAGCAGCCAAGATATAGACCCTCAGGGGAGGGGTGACATTCAGTACTTC. Translation: CASSQDIDPQGRGDIQYF.

The genes are TRBV19 and TRBJ2-1; the match to TRBD2 covers 11 bases. The CDR3 is made up of 20 amino acids. V lost 3 bases to trimming and J lost 2 bases; unmatched junction nucleotides: 15. The germline gives CDR1 LNHDA, CDR2 SQIVND (reference sequence). CDR3 residues: CASSMDTWGDSGRAYNEQFF. The DNA for the CDR3 is TGTGCCAGTAGTATGGATACTTGGGGGGATAGCGGGAGGGCCTACAATGAGCAGTTCTTC.

The gene calls are TRBV18 and TRBJ2-2; the D gene is possibly TRBD1 (6 bases). The CDR3 sequence is 13 residues long. CDR1 is KGHSH, CDR2 LQKENI, per germline. Trimming pared 6 bases from V and 3 bases from J, leaving 8 bases between. CDR3 coding DNA: TGTGCCAGCTCGGGGACACACACCGGGGAGCTGTTTTTT. Translation: CASSGTHTGELFF.

The rearrangement joins TRBV7-9 to TRBJ2-7; 7 nucleotides agree with TRBD2. Germline V gene data show CDR1 as SEHNR and CDR2 as FQNEAQ (reference sequence). This CDR3 region has 14 residues. V dropped 4 bases and J dropped 4; count of bases not matched to a gene: 7. CDR3: CASSWRESAYEQYF. For the CDR3, the DNA is TGTGCCAGCAGCTGGCGGGAGTCTGCGTACGAGCAGTACTTC.

The CDR3 loop reads CASRTTSGSGEQFF. DNA of the CDR3: TGTGCCAGCAGGACGACTAGCGGATCGGGTGAGCAGTTCTTC. This chain links TRBV28 with TRBJ2-1; TRBD2 matches 9 bases. The CDR3 spans 14 residues. Trimming removed 6 bases from V and 9 bases from J; junction bases left unmatched: 9. The germline CDR1 and CDR2 sequences are MDHEN and SYDVKM.

This chain links TRBV7-8 with TRBJ2-7; TRBD1 matches at 9 bases. V lost 7 bases and J lost 4; bases outside the gene matches: 11. This CDR3 comprises 15 residues. Germline-derived CDR1 and CDR2 are SGHVS and FQNEAQ. The CDR3 region has the DNA TGTGCCAGCACCCCCGGAGGGACAGGGTCTTACGAGCAGTACTTC. It specifies CASTPGGTGSYEQYF.

V and J are TRBV29-1 and TRBJ1-1, with TRBD1 matching 8 bases. V gave up 6 bases and J gave up 4 bases; unmatched junction bases: 10. The CDR3 has 14 amino acids. Germline values: CDR1 SQVTM, CDR2 ANQGSEA. In DNA, the CDR3 is TGCAGCGTAATCCTCAGGGGGCGATTCACTGAAGCTTTCTTT. Translated, it gives CSVILRGRFTEAFF.

The chain has TRBV6-5 and TRBJ2-3; TRBD2 matches at 8 bases. V dropped 5 bases and J dropped 5; count of bases not matched to a gene: 6. The CDR3 covers 14 residues. Germline V gene data show CDR1 as MNHEY and CDR2 as SVGAGI. Here the CDR3 DNA reads TGTGCCAGCAGTCCGACTAGCGTTGGAGATACGCAGTATTTT. Its protein product is CASSPTSVGDTQYF.

This sequence joins TRBV19 and TRBJ2-7; D gene unclear. The CDR3 sequence is 13 residues long. Germline V lookup: CDR1 LNHDA, CDR2 SQIVND (reference sequence). The V end was cut by 3 bases, the J end by 2 bases, with 8 bases between. The DNA of the CDR3 is TGTGCCAGTAGTATCTCTGGCACCTACGAGCAGTACTTC. This sequence encodes CASSISGTYEQYF.